These 8 T cell receptor beta chains were sequenced from one sample in a study of lymphopenia after photon versus proton radiotherapy. The table came from immunoSEQ multiplex PCR; TCRdb's copy has only in-frame clones and leaves some out. Of approximately 40,000 clones listed, approximately 86% are singletons. The sequenced sample was peripheral blood, obtained from a patient treated with proton-based radiotherapy. These receptor sequences come from a woman in her seventies with pancreatic cancer. Some clones in this sample may be carry-over from other donors' samples.

V and J are TRBV5-8 and TRBJ1-1; D remains ambiguous. Germline V gives CDR1 SGHTS, CDR2 YDEGEE. The length of the CDR3 is 13 residues. V gave up 0 bases and J gave up 2 bases, with 5 bases separating them. The CDR3: CASSLGGNTEAFF. The CDR3 DNA is TGTGCCAGCAGCTTGGGGGGAAACACTGAAGCTTTCTTT.

The chain couples TRBV11-2 to TRBJ1-6; no reliable D call. Between the trimmed V and J ends, which lost 5 bases and 11 bases, there was a span of 13 bases. CDR1 is SGHAT, CDR2 FQNNGV, per germline. CDR3 length: 13 amino acids. CDR3: CASSPFAAPPLHF. The CDR3 coding sequence is TGTGCCAGCAGCCCCTTCGCGGCCCCACCCCTCCACTTT.

This chain joins TRBV7-8 and TRBJ2-1, with 13 bases matching TRBD2. Germline V CDR1 and CDR2: SGHVS, FQNEAQ. The V and J ends lost 7 bases and 4 bases, in that order; junction bases with no gene match: 7. The CDR3 totals 16 residues. CDR3 loop: CASNPGLAGEYNEQFF. CDR3 nucleotides: TGTGCCAGCAACCCCGGACTAGCGGGAGAGTACAATGAGCAGTTCTTC.

This chain connects TRBV7-9 to TRBJ2-7; 8 bases map to TRBD1. This CDR3 has 15 residues. The germline CDR1 and CDR2 sequences are SEHNR and FQNEAQ (reference sequence). V trimming: 4 bases; J trimming: 6 bases; junction bases outside the gene matches: 11. CDR3 loop: CASSSQGVGSAEQYF. CDR3 DNA sequence: TGTGCCAGCAGCTCACAGGGGGTAGGTTCGGCCGAGCAGTACTTC.

This clone occurred a few times. The chain is built from TRBV6-1 and TRBJ2-1; 8 nucleotides align to TRBD2. Unmatched junction bases numbered 9, after V lost 1 base and J lost 7 bases. The CDR3 has 16 residues. Germline CDR1 and CDR2: MNHNS and SASEGT. The CDR3 reads CASSEERSGSWNEQFF. The CDR3 region has the DNA TGTGCCAGCAGTGAAGAACGAAGCGGGAGTTGGAATGAGCAGTTCTTC.

The chain combines TRBV6-1 with TRBJ1-4; D gene unclear. This CDR3 has 14 amino acids. Germline assignment: CDR1 MNHNS and CDR2 SASEGT. The ends were cut back, 3 bases at V and 8 bases at J, with 13 bases in the middle. The CDR3 nucleotides are TGTGCCAGCAGTGAGCTAGGGCTGGGGGAAAAACTGTTTTTT. Translated: CASSELGLGEKLFF.

The J gene is TRBJ2-1, the V gene TRBV19; D remains ambiguous. The CDR3 has 12 amino acids. The ends were cut back, 6 bases at V and 6 bases at J, with 9 bases in the middle. Germline V gene sequence: CDR1 LNHDA, CDR2 SQIVND (reference sequence). The DNA for the CDR3 is TGTGCCAGTAGGCCCAACTCCAATGAGCAGTTCTTC. This encodes CASRPNSNEQFF.

The genes are TRBV27 and TRBJ1-6, with a weak D call TRBD1 (5 bases). This CDR3 contains 16 residues. CDR1 and CDR2 from the germline V gene are MNHEY and SMNVEV (reference sequence). Trimming shortened V by 1 base and J by 1 base, and 8 bases separated the two germline ends. The CDR3 DNA follows: TGTGCCAGCAGTTTATTTGGGGGATCCTATAATTCACCCCTCCACTTT. Translation: CASSLFGGSYNSPLHF.